Below, 25 T cell receptor beta chains from the same sample are listed, as sequenced in a study of CD8 T cells in Susac syndrome. With random hexamers, 0.5 to 1 ug RNA was reverse transcribed. MiXCR, applied by TCRdb to the immunoSEQ multiplex PCR reads, yields one record per CDR3 protein. The sample carries approximately 150,000 distinct CDR3 sequences, roughly 94% recorded once. The sample comprised CD4+ T cells from PBMCs. The receptors were sampled from a human donor in good health.

The chain's CDR3 is CASSPQVSGTEAFF. As DNA, the CDR3 is TGTGCCAGCAGCCCCCAGGTTTCGGGAACTGAAGCTTTCTTT. The gene calls are TRBV12-3 or TRBV12-4 and TRBJ1-1; D is undetermined. With 6 bases removed from V and 5 bases from J, the gap between germline ends came to 16 bases. This CDR3 has 14 amino acids.

V gene TRBV2 combines with J gene TRBJ2-2, with D perhaps TRBD1 or TRBD2 (6 bases each). Per germline, CDR1 SNHLY and CDR2 FYNNEI. Trimming stripped 6 bases from V and 1 base from J, with 15 bases between. This CDR3 comprises 16 residues. The CDR3 region is CASSLQGTLNTGELFF. The DNA of the CDR3 is TGTGCCAGCAGCCTTCAGGGGACTCTGAACACCGGGGAGCTGTTTTTT.

The chain recombines TRBV20-1 with TRBJ2-2; TRBD2 agrees at 10 bases. Germline CDR1 is DFQATT and CDR2 is SNEGSKA (reference sequence). The ends lost 5 bases at V and 5 bases at J; junction bases unmatched: 5. The CDR3 is made up of 14 amino acids. CDR3: CSAHGTSETGELFF. CDR3 nucleotides: TGCAGTGCTCACGGGACTAGCGAAACCGGGGAGCTGTTTTTT.

The chain recombines TRBV7-9 with TRBJ2-3; D is possibly TRBD1 (6 bases). The germline V gene encodes CDR1 SEHNR and CDR2 FQNEAQ (reference sequence). V was pared by 5 bases and J by 1 base, with 10 bases between. The CDR3 is made up of 14 amino acids. The CDR3 DNA is TGTGCCAGCAGCCTGTGGACAGGCACAGATACGCAGTATTTT. Translation gives CASSLWTGTDTQYF.

This clonotype was seen a single time. The gene calls are TRBV3-1 and TRBJ1-2; TRBD1 matches at 9 bases. V lost 3 bases to trimming and J lost 5 bases; unmatched junction nucleotides: 10. The CDR3 loop spans 16 amino acids. Germline CDR1 and CDR2: LGHDT and YNNKEL (reference sequence). CDR3 DNA sequence: TGTGCCAGCAGCCAGACAGGGGGTCGGCTTCATTATGGCTACACCTTC. It specifies CASSQTGGRLHYGYTF.

The chain has TRBV20-1 and TRBJ1-1; D ambiguous. Trimming removed 6 bases at V and 1 base at J, with 12 bases between. The CDR3 runs to 13 residues. Germline values: CDR1 DFQATT, CDR2 SNEGSKA (reference sequence). The CDR3 DNA reads as TGCAGTGCCCCGAGGGTTGGGAACACTGAAGCTTTCTTT. Its protein is CSAPRVGNTEAFF.

The table lists this clonotype with a count of one. The chain employs TRBV2 and TRBJ2-5; D uncertain. Germline values: CDR1 SNHLY, CDR2 FYNNEI. Trimming stripped 6 bases from V and 5 bases from J, with 16 bases between. The CDR3 contains 14 residues. The CDR3 DNA reads TGTGCCAGCAGGCCCCGTTGGGGTGGGGAGACCCAGTACTTC. As protein: CASRPRWGGETQYF.

This chain joins TRBV12-3 or TRBV12-4 and TRBJ2-5; the D is unclear. The CDR3 extends over 12 amino acids. V gave up 7 bases and J gave up 8 bases, with 14 bases separating them. DNA of the CDR3: TGTGCCAGCACCGTTGCTTTAGGAACCCAGTACTTC. As protein: CASTVALGTQYF.

The chain carries TRBV7-9 and TRBJ2-7; 9 bases fit TRBD1. This CDR3 has 13 amino acids. Germline V gives CDR1 SEHNR, CDR2 FQNEAQ (reference sequence). The V segment lost 3 bases and the J segment 6 bases; nucleotides outside the gene matches: 3. The CDR3 spells CASSLGQGREQYF. The CDR3 region has the DNA TGTGCCAGCAGCTTGGGACAGGGACGCGAGCAGTACTTC.

A single count supports this clonotype. V is TRBV20-1 and J is TRBJ2-7, with TRBD2 identical over 9 bases. Trimming took 2 bases from V and 6 from J; bases not matched to a gene: 5. The germline V gene has CDR1 DFQATT and CDR2 SNEGSKA (reference sequence). This CDR3 has 13 residues. Written as DNA, the CDR3 is TGCAGTGCTAGACCCCCGGGACTAGCCGAGCAGTACTTC. This encodes CSARPPGLAEQYF.

The V gene is TRBV3-1, the J gene TRBJ2-7; TRBD2 is a possible D gene (5 bases). There are 15 residues in the CDR3. Deletions cut 6 bases from V and 0 bases from J, with 15 bases between. In germline, CDR1 is LGHDT, CDR2 YNNKEL (reference sequence). The CDR3 DNA sequence: TGTGCCAGCAGGGGAAATAGCGACGCCTCCTACGAGCAGTACTTC. Translated: CASRGNSDASYEQYF.

J is TRBJ2-7 and V is TRBV20-1; 7 positions agree with TRBD2. CDR1 is DFQATT and CDR2 is SNEGSKA in the germline V gene (reference sequence). CDR3 length: 12 residues. J gave up 4 bases and V 6 bases, and 6 bases lay outside the gene matches. The CDR3 DNA reads as TGCAGTGCGACAATACTAGCGTACGAGCAGTACTTC. Its translation is CSATILAYEQYF.

The rearrangement uses TRBV5-1 and TRBJ2-5, with 9 bases identical to TRBD1. Germline V gives CDR1 SGHRS, CDR2 YFSETQ. Germline trimming cut 2 bases from V and 3 bases from J; bases unmatched to any gene: 2. The CDR3 extends over 14 amino acids. CDR3 sequence reads: CASSLRTGEETQYF. CDR3 bases: TGCGCCAGCAGCTTACGGACAGGGGAAGAGACCCAGTACTTC.

In this sample, this clonotype turned up once. The chain couples TRBV4-1 to TRBJ2-2; possible D gene TRBD2, 5 bases. CDR1 and CDR2 from the germline V gene are MGHRA and YSYEKL. V was pared by 4 bases and J by 5 bases, with 17 bases between. The CDR3 spans 16 residues. This chain's CDR3 is CASSRDYFPGTGELFF. The CDR3 DNA reads TGCGCCAGCAGCCGAGACTATTTCCCGGGGACCGGGGAGCTGTTTTTT.

V usage is TRBV20-1 and J usage is TRBJ2-7, with D maybe TRBD1 (5 bases). The CDR3 has 14 residues. Germline V gives CDR1 DFQATT, CDR2 SNEGSKA (reference sequence). V was pared by 5 bases and J by 0 bases, with 14 bases between. As DNA, the CDR3 is TGCAGTGCTCCCAGACAGTTGAGCTCCTACGAGCAGTACTTC. Amino acids: CSAPRQLSSYEQYF.

This chain links TRBV3-1 with TRBJ1-5; 7 positions match TRBD1. Per germline, CDR1 LGHDT and CDR2 YNNKEL (reference sequence). CDR3 length: 14 residues. V shed 4 bases and J 6 bases; nucleotides not matched to a gene: 6. The CDR3 is CASSPYRGGQPQHF. As DNA, the CDR3 is TGTGCCAGCAGCCCTTACAGGGGAGGTCAGCCCCAGCATTTT.

This chain connects TRBV20-1 to TRBJ2-6, with 10 bases fitting TRBD1. With V trimmed by 0 bases and J by 2 bases, 7 bases remained unmatched. The CDR3 has 18 amino acids. The germline CDR1 and CDR2 sequences are DFQATT and SNEGSKA (reference sequence). CDR3 protein: CSARDRDRGLAGANVLTF. CDR3 coding DNA: TGCAGTGCTAGAGATCGGGACAGGGGCCTTGCTGGGGCCAACGTCCTGACTTTC.

The chain joins TRBV20-1 to TRBJ2-2; 7 positions match TRBD2. The V and J ends lost 0 bases and 6 bases, in that order; junction bases with no gene match: 10. Germline lookup yields CDR1 DFQATT and CDR2 SNEGSKA (reference sequence). The CDR3 loop spans 16 amino acids. CDR3 loop: CSARDGGRGGAGELFF. CDR3 in DNA: TGCAGTGCTAGAGATGGGGGGAGGGGTGGCGCCGGGGAGCTGTTTTTT.

The V and J genes are TRBV6-4 and TRBJ2-2; perhaps TRBD1 as D (6 bases). Trimming pared 8 bases from V and 5 bases from J, leaving 18 bases between. This CDR3 is built from 15 residues. Germline loops: CDR1 MRHNA, CDR2 SNTAGT. CDR3 sequence reads: CASSREQGVTGELFF. CDR3 in DNA: TGTGCCAGCTCCCGAGAACAGGGTGTAACCGGGGAGCTGTTTTTT.

This clonotype was counted once. The rearrangement links TRBV7-2 to TRBJ1-2; D may be TRBD1 (5 bases). Germline V gene data show CDR1 as SGHTA and CDR2 as FQGNSA. Trimming left V 1 base short and J 3 bases short, with 12 bases between. The CDR3 loop spans 15 amino acids. The CDR3 loop reads CASSLGGGVDYGYTF. CDR3 in DNA: TGTGCCAGCAGCTTAGGTGGAGGGGTTGACTATGGCTACACCTTC.

The rearrangement joins TRBV18 to TRBJ2-3; 7 bases match TRBD1. The CDR3 runs 20 residues. Per the germline V gene, CDR1 is KGHSH and CDR2 is LQKENI. V dropped 2 bases and J dropped 0; count of bases not matched to a gene: 17. CDR3 nucleotide sequence: TGTGCCAGCTCACCATGGGGGACCGAGGACCAACAGGGGAGCACAGATACGCAGTATTTT. Encoded protein: CASSPWGTEDQQGSTDTQYF.

V usage is TRBV3-1 and J usage is TRBJ2-5; 8 positions match TRBD2. Germline V gene data show CDR1 as LGHDT and CDR2 as YNNKEL (reference sequence). With 3 bases clipped from V and 1 base from J, the junction kept 1 base outside the gene matches. The CDR3 is made up of 14 amino acids. The CDR3 nucleotides are TGTGCCAGCAGCCAGGGGACTAGCCAAGAGACCCAGTACTTC. Translation gives CASSQGTSQETQYF.

The chain links TRBV4-1 to TRBJ2-7; D uncertain. Germline assignment: CDR1 MGHRA and CDR2 YSYEKL. V lost 6 bases and J lost 1, with 13 bases in between. CDR3 length equals 14 residues. CDR3 in DNA: TGCGCCAGCAGTCTTCAGGATGGTTCCTACGAGCAGTACTTC. Translation gives CASSLQDGSYEQYF.

This clonotype was detected once. This rearrangement joins TRBV20-1 to TRBJ2-7, with TRBD2 matching over 10 bases. This CDR3 is 14 amino acids long. CDR1 is DFQATT and CDR2 is SNEGSKA in the germline V gene (reference sequence). With 5 bases clipped from V and 1 base from J, the junction kept 5 bases outside the gene matches. The CDR3 region has the DNA TGCAGTGCTGGTTCTAGCGGGAGTTCCTACGAGCAGTACTTC. The encoded protein is CSAGSSGSSYEQYF.

The chain is built from TRBV20-1 and TRBJ1-5; 12 bases agree with TRBD1. The CDR3 loop spans 15 amino acids. Per the germline V gene, CDR1 is DFQATT and CDR2 is SNEGSKA (reference sequence). The V gene end was trimmed by 3 bases and the J gene end by 6 bases; junction bases not matched to a gene: 6. The CDR3: CSASPGTGGIQPQHF. CDR3 sequence (DNA): TGCAGTGCTAGCCCCGGGACAGGGGGCATTCAGCCCCAGCATTTT.